This T cell receptor beta chain was identified during a study of Ad26.COV2.S vaccination and SARS-CoV-2 variants. Study background: The COV1001 Ad26.COV2.S trial arm included the donor. Study results and limitations: TCR breadth and depth estimates may have understated total T cell responses.

Described treatment: some 20 received Ad26.COV2.S at low or high dose, single or two shots; about 5 received placebo; per-sample allocation not given. The investigators took samples on day 63 after the first vaccine or placebo injection. Boston provided a donor who was an adult aged 18-55 years. Wuhan-strain SARS-CoV-2 spike was expressed by the Ad26 vector that made up the vaccine. Note on this clone: Its target is not known.

Clones were sequenced by immunoSEQ multiplex PCR, and TCRdb holds only the in-frame ones, with some missing. This table has hundreds of thousands of clones, 86% appearing once. The receptor comes from a person between 18 and 65 years old who received the Ad26.COV2.S COVID-19 vaccine or a placebo. Sample: peripheral blood, taken in a trial of Ad26.COV2.S vaccine versus placebo.

CDR3 amino acids: CASTPLVGGPYEQYF. In DNA form, the CDR3 reads TGTGCCAGCACCCCCTTAGTGGGGGGTCCCTACGAGCAGTACTTC. The chain recombines TRBV28 with TRBJ2-7; perhaps TRBD2 as D (6 bases). Trimming left V 7 bases short and J 2 bases short, with 18 bases between. The CDR3 covers 15 residues. Germline assignment: CDR1 MDHEN and CDR2 SYDVKM.